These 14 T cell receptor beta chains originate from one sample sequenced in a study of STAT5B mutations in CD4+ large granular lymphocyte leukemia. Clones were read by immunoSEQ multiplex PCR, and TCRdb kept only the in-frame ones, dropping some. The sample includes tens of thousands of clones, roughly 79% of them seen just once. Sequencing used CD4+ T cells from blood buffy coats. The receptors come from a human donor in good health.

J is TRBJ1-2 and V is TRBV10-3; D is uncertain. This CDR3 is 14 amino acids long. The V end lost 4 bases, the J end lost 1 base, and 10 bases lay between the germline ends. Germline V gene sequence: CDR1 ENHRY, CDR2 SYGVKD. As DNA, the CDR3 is TGTGCCATCAGTGCGCGGGAGAGTAACTATGGCTACACCTTC. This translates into CAISARESNYGYTF.

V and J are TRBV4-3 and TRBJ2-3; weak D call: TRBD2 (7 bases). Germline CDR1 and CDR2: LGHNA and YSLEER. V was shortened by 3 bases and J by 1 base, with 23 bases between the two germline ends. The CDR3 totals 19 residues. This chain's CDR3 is CASSQGGDTGPARTDTQYF. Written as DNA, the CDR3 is TGCGCCAGCAGCCAGGGAGGGGATACAGGGCCGGCTCGCACAGATACGCAGTATTTT.

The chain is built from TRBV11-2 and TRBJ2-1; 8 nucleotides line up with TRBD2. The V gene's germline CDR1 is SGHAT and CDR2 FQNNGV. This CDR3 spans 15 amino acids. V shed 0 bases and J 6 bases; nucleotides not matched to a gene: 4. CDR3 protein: CASSLDGTSGNEQFF. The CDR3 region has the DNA TGTGCCAGCAGCTTAGACGGCACTAGCGGCAATGAGCAGTTCTTC.

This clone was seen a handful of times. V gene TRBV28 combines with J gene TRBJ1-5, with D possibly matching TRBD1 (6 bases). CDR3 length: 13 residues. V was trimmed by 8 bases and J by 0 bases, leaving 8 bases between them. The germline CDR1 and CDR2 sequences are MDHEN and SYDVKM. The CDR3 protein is CASGGDSNQPQHF. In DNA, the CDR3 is TGTGCCAGCGGGGGCGATAGCAATCAGCCCCAGCATTTT.

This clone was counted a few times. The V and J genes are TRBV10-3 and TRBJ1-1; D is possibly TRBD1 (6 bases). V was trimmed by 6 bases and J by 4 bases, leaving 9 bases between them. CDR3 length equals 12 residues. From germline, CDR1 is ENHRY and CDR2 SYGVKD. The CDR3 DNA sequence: TGTGCCATCAGGGACAGTCCCACTGAAGCTTTCTTT. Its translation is CAIRDSPTEAFF.

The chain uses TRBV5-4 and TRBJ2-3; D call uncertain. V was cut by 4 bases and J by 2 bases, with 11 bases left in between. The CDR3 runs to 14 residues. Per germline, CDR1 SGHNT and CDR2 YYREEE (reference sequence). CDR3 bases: TGTGCCAGCAGCCCGAGTGGTGACACAGATACGCAGTATTTT. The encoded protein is CASSPSGDTDTQYF.

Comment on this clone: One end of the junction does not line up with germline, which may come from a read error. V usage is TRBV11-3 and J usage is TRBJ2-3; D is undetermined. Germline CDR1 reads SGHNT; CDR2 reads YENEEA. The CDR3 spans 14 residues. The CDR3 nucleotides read TGTGCCAGCAGTTTAGGGTTCGAGGCAGATACGCAGTATTTT. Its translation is CASSLGFEADTQYF.

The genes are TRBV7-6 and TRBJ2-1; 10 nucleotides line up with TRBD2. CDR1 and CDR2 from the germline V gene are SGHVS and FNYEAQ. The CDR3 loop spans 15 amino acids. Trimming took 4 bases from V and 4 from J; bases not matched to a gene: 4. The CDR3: CASSYLAGAYNEQFF. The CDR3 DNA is TGTGCCAGCAGCTACCTAGCGGGGGCATACAATGAGCAGTTCTTC.

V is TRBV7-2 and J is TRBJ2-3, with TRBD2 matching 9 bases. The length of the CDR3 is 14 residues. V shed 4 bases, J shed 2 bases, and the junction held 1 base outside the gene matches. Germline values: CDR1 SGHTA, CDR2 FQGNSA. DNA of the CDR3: TGTGCCAGCAGCTCTAGCGGGACCACAGATACGCAGTATTTT. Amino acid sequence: CASSSSGTTDTQYF.

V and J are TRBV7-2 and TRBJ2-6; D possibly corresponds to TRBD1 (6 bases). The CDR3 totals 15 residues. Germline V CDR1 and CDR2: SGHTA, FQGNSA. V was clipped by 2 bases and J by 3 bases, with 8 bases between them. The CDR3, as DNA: TGTGCCAGCAGCTTAACAGGGAGTGGGGCCAACGTCCTGACTTTC. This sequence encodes CASSLTGSGANVLTF.

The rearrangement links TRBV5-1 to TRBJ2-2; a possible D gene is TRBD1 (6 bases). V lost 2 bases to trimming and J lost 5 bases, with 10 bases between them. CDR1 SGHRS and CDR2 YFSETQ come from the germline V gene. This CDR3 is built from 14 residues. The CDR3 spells CASSLAGVTGELFF. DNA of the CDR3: TGCGCCAGCAGCTTAGCAGGGGTGACCGGGGAGCTGTTTTTT. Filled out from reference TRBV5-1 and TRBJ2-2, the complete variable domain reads KAGVTQTPRYLIKTRGQQVTLSCSPISGHRSVSWYQQTPGQGLQFLFEYFSETQRNKGNFPGRFSGRQFSNSRSEMNVSTLELGDSALYLCASSLAGVTGELFFGEGSRLTVL.

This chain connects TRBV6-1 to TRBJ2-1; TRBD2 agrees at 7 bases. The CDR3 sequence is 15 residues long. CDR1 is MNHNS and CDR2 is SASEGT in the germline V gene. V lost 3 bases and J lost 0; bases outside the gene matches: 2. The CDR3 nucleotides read TGTGCCAGCAGTGATCTAGCGGTCTCCTACAATGAGCAGTTCTTC. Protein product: CASSDLAVSYNEQFF.

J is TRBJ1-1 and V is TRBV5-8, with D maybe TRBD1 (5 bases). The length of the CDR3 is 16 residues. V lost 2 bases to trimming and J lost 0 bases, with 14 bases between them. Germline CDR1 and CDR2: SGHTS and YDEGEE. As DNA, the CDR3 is TGTGCCAGCAGCTTTTTTTCAGGGACGGTGAACACTGAAGCTTTCTTT. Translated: CASSFFSGTVNTEAFF.

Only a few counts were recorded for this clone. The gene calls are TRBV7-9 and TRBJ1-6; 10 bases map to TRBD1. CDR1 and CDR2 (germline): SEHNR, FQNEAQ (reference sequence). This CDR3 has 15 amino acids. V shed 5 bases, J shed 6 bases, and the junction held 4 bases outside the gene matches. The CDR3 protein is CASSSRDRGNSPLHF. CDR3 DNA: TGTGCCAGCAGCAGTAGGGACAGGGGTAATTCACCCCTCCACTTT. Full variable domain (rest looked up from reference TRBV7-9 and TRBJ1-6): DTGVSQNPRHKITKRGQNVTFRCDPISEHNRLYWYRQTLGQGPEFLTYFQNEAQLEKSRLLSDRFSAERPKGSFSTLEIQRTEQGDSAMYLCASSSRDRGNSPLHFGNGTRLTVT.